The source of this TCR beta chain is a study of blood T cell repertoires in COVID-19. Overall study context: Sources were T cells, B-cell-depleted T cells, or PBMCs; the material itself was cDNA or gDNA.

Sequenced by immunoSEQ multiplex PCR; TCRdb stores in-frame clones only, minus some. The sample carries roughly 240,000 clones, 84% recorded once. Sequencing input: peripheral blood. The receptor's source is a man aged 40-49 years who had recovered from COVID-19.

The CDR3 protein is CASGRSQETQYF. CDR3 in DNA: TGTGCCAGTGGGAGAAGTCAAGAGACCCAGTACTTC. The J gene is TRBJ2-5, the V gene TRBV19; possible D gene TRBD2, 5 bases. Per germline, CDR1 LNHDA and CDR2 SQIVND (reference sequence). The length of the CDR3 is 12 residues. Trimming removed 8 bases from V and 2 bases from J, with 9 bases in between.